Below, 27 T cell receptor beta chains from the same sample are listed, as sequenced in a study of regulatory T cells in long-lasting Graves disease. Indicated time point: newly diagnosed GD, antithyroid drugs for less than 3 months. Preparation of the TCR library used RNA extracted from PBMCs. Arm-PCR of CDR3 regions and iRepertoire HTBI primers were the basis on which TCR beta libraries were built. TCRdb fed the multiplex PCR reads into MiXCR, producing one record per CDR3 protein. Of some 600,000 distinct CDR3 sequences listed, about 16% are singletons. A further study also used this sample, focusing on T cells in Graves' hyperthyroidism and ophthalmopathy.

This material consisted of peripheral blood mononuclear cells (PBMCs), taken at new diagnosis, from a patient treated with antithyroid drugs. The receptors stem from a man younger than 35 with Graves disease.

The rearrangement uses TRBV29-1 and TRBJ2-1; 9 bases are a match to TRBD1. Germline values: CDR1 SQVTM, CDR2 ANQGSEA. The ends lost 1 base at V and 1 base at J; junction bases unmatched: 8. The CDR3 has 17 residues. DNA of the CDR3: TGCAGCGTTGAAGGGGCACAGGGGGCAGGGTCCTACAATGAGCAGTTCTTC. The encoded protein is CSVEGAQGAGSYNEQFF.

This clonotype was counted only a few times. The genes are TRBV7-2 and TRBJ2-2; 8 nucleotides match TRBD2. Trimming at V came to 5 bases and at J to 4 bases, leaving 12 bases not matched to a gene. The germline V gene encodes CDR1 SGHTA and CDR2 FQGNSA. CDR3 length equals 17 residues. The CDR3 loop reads CASSPHLGGRLTGELFF. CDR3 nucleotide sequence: TGTGCCAGCAGCCCCCACTTGGGCGGGAGGCTCACCGGGGAGCTGTTTTTT.

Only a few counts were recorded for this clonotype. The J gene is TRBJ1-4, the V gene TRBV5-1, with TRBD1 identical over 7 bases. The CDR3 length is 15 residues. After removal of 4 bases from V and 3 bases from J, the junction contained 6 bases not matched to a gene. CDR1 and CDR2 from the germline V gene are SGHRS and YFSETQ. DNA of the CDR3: TGCGCCAGCAGCCCGACAGGGCCGGCTAATGAAAAACTGTTTTTT. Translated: CASSPTGPANEKLFF.

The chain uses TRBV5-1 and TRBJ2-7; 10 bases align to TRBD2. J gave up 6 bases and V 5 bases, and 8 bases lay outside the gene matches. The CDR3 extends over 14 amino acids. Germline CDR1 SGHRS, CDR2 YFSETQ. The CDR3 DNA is TGCGCCAGCAGTCCAGTAGCGGGAGGTGCCGAGCAGTACTTC. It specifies CASSPVAGGAEQYF.

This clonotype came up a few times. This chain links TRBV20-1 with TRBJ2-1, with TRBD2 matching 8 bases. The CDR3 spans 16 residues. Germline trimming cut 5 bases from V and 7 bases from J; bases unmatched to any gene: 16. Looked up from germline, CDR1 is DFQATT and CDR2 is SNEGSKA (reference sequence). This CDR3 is CSAHDSLAGKMNEQFF. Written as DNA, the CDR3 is TGCAGTGCTCACGACTCTCTAGCGGGTAAGATGAATGAGCAGTTCTTC.

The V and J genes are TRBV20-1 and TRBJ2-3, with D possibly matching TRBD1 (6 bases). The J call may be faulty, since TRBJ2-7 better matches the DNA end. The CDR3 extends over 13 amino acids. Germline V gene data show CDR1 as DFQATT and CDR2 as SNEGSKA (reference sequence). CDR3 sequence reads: CSAPIQGSYEQYF. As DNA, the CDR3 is TGCAGTGCTCCGATACAGGGATCCTACGAGCAGTACTTC.

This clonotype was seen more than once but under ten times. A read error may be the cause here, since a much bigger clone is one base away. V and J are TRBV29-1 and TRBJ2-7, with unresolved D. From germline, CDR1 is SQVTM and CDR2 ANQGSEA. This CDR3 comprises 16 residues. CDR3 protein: CSVEDGEVTSSYGQYF. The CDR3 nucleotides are TGCAGCGTTGAAGATGGTGAGGTCACGAGCTCCTACGGGCAGTACTTC.

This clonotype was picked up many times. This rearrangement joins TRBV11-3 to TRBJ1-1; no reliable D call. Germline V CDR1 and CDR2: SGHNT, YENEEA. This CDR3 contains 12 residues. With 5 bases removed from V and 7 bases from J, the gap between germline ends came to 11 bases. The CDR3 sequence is CASSAGGGEAFF. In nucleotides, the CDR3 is TGTGCCAGCAGCGCCGGAGGTGGTGAAGCTTTCTTT.

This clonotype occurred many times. The CDR3 coding sequence is TGTGCCAGCAGTAAACTAAGTAGCGGGGACGAGAACACTGAAGCTTTCTTT. It specifies CASSKLSSGDENTEAFF. The chain has TRBV2 and TRBJ1-1; weak D call: TRBD1 (5 bases). This CDR3 is 17 amino acids long. CDR1 is SNHLY, CDR2 FYNNEI, per germline. Between the trimmed V and J ends, which lost 5 bases and 1 base, there was a span of 20 bases.

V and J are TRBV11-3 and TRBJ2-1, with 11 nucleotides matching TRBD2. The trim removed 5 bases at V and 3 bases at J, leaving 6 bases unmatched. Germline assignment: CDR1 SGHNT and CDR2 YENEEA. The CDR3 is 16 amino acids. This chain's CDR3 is CASSRLAGRGYNEQFF. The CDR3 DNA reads TGTGCCAGCAGCCGACTAGCGGGAAGGGGCTACAATGAGCAGTTCTTC.

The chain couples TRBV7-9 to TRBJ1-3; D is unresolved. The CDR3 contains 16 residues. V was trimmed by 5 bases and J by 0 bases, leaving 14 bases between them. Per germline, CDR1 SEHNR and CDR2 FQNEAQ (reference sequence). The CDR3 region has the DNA TGTGCCAGCAGCCAGGAGATCGGTAGCTCTGGAAACACCATATATTTT. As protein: CASSQEIGSSGNTIYF.

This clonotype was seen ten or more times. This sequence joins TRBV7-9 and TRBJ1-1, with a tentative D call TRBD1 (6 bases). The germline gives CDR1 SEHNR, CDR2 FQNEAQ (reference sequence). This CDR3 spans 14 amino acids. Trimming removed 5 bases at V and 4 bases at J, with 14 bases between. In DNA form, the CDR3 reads TGTGCCAGCAGCACAGGGCATGAGGGCACTGAAGCTTTCTTT. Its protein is CASSTGHEGTEAFF.

CDR3: CATMGLGGAGNTGELFF. CDR3 nucleotides: TGCGCCACTATGGGTCTCGGGGGTGCAGGGAACACCGGGGAGCTGTTTTTT. The V call is TRBV5-1, the J call TRBJ2-2; possibly TRBD2 for D (6 bases). CDR1 SGHRS and CDR2 YFSETQ come from the germline V gene. This CDR3 comprises 17 residues. V lost 9 bases and J lost 1, with 22 bases in between.

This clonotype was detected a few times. The CDR3 spells CASSLWGPGNTIYF. The DNA of the CDR3 is TGTGCCAGCAGTTTATGGGGCCCTGGAAACACCATATATTTT. This chain connects TRBV28 to TRBJ1-3, with D unclear. The CDR3 spans 14 residues. Germline V CDR1 and CDR2: MDHEN, SYDVKM. V lost 0 bases, J lost 2 bases, and 5 bases lay in between.

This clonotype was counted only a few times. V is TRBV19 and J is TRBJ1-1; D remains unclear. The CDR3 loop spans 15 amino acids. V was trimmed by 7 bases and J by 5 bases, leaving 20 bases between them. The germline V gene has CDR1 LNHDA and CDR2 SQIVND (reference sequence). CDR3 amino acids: CASTWVTSRVTEAFF. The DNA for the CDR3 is TGTGCCAGTACTTGGGTCACATCGAGAGTTACTGAAGCTTTCTTT.

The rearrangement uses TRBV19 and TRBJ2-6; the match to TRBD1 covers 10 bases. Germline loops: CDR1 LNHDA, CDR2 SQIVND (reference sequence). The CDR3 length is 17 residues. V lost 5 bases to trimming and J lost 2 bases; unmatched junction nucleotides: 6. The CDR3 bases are TGTGCCAGTAGTGGGAGGGACAGGGGTACTGGGGCCAACGTCCTGACTTTC. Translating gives CASSGRDRGTGANVLTF.

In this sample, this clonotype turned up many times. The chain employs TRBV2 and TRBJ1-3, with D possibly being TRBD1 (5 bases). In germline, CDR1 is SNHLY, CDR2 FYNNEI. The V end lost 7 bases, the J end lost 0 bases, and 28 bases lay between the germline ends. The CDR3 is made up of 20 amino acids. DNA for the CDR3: TGTGCCAGCAAGGCGGGGCTGGGTTTACCTGACACGATCTCTGGAAACACCATATATTTT. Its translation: CASKAGLGLPDTISGNTIYF.

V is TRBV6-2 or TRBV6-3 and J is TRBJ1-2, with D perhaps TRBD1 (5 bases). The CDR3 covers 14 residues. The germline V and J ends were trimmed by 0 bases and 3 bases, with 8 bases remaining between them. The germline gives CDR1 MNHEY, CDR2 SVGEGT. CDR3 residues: CASSYSSRDYGYTF. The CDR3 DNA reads TGTGCCAGCAGTTACTCGAGCAGGGACTATGGCTACACCTTC.

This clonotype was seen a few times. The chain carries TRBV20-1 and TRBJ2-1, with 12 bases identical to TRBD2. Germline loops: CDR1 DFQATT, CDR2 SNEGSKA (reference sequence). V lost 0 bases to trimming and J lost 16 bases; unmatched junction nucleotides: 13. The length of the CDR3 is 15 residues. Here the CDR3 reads CSARDLPLAGGQLFF. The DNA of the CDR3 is TGCAGTGCTAGAGATCTCCCACTAGCGGGAGGTCAGTTATTCTTC.

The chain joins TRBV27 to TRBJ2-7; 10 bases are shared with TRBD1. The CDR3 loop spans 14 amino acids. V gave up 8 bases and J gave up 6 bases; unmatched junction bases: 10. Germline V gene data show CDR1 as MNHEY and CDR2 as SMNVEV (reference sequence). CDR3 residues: CASLTFRTGGEQYF. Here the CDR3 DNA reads TGTGCCAGCTTAACCTTCAGGACAGGGGGCGAGCAGTACTTC.

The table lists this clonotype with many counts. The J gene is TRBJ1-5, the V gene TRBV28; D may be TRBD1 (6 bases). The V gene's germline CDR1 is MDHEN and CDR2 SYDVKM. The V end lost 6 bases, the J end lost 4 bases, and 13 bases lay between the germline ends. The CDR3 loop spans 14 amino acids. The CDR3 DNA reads TGTGCCAGCAGCCTTGGACAGACTAATCAGCCCCAGCATTTT. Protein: CASSLGQTNQPQHF.

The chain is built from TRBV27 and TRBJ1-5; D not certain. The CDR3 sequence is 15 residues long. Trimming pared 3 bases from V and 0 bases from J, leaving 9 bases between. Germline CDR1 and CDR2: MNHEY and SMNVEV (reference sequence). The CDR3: CASSFDRDSNQPQHF. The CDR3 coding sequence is TGTGCCAGCAGTTTCGATAGGGATAGCAATCAGCCCCAGCATTTT.

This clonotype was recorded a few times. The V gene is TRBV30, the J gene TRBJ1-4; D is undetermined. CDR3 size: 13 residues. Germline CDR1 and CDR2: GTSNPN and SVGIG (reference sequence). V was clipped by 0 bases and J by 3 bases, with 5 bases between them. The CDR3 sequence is CAWSVMANEKLFF. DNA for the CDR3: TGTGCCTGGAGTGTAATGGCTAATGAAAAACTGTTTTTT.

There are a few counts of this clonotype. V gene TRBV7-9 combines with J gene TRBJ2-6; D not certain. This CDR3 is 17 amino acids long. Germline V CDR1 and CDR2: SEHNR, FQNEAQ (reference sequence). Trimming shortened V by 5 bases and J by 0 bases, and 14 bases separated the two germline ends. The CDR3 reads CASSPNNRVSGANVLTF. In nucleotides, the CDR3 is TGTGCCAGCAGCCCTAATAATAGGGTCTCTGGGGCCAACGTCCTGACTTTC.

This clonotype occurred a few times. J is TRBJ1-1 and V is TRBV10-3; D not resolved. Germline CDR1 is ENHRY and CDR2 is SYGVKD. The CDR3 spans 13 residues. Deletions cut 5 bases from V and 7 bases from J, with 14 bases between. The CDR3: CAISPGHLDEAFF. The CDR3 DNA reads TGTGCCATCAGTCCCGGCCACCTTGATGAAGCTTTCTTT.

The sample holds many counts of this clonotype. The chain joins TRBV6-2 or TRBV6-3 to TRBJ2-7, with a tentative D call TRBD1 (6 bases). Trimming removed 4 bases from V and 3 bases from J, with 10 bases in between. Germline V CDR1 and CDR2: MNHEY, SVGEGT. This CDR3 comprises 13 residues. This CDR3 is CASSWGLHYEQYF. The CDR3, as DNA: TGTGCCAGCAGTTGGGGGCTCCACTACGAGCAGTACTTC.

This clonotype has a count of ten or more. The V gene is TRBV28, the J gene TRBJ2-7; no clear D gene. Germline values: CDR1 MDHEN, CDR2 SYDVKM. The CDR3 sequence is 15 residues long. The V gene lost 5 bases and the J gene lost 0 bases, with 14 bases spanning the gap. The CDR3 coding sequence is TGTGCCAGCAGTCGATACGGATCGTCCTCCTACGAGCAGTACTTC. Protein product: CASSRYGSSSYEQYF.